This T cell receptor (beta chain) appears in the sequencing data of a study of shared clonotypes between healthy human individuals. The method was immunoSEQ multiplex PCR; TCRdb's version includes in-frame clones alone and lacks a portion of them. Of roughly 2.4 million clones listed, approximately 94% are singletons. Remarks on this clone: Its specificity is unknown. The sample has other DNA sequences that encode this CDR3 too.

Study outcomes and limitations: The sharing of approximately 5.1% of naive CD4 clonotypes was seen across a handful of donors. The rarefaction results pointed to incomplete sorted-subset sequencing despite large depth.

The CDR3 totals 11 residues. The V gene lost 2 bases and the J gene lost 5 bases, with 4 bases spanning the gap. The V gene's germline CDR1 is SGHDT and CDR2 YYEEEE. The TCR comes from a man between 18 and 29 years old in good health. Sequenced: naive CD4+ T cells sorted from blood. This sample's subset: CD45RA+ positively selected. This chain uses TRBV5-6 with TRBJ2-5; D is ambiguous. The CDR3 bases are TGTGCCAGCAGCTTAGCTGAGACCCAGTACTTC. As protein: CASSLAETQYF.